The T cell receptor beta chain described here comes from a study of blood T cell repertoires in COVID-19. V was clipped by 2 bases and J by 6 bases, with 19 bases between them. This CDR3 is built from 16 residues. Germline CDR1 and CDR2: SGHNT and YENEEA. The study assigned cohorts using participant-reported clinical history. Libraries were prepared by immunoSEQ multiplex PCR; TCRdb keeps only in-frame clonotypes and omits some of them. There are about 270,000 clones in the sample; around 89% occur only once, and 0.95% to 1.5% lies in the top ten. This sequence joins TRBV11-3 and TRBJ1-1; D call uncertain. Source material: PBMCs or T cells enriched from blood (not recorded which). The receptor was derived from a woman in her forties with acute COVID-19. The CDR3 sequence: CASSLSGWSGRPEAFF. The DNA of the CDR3 is TGTGCCAGCAGCTTATCTGGTTGGTCAGGTCGCCCTGAAGCTTTCTTT.